A selection of T cell receptor beta chains follows, all from one sample in a study of neurological immune-mediated disorders. TCRdb reanalysed the 5' RACE reads using MiXCR and keeps one entry per CDR3 protein. The table has 50,000 to 70,000 distinct CDR3 sequences, around 3.7% seen once. The sample comprised PBMCs. Every receptor here comes from a man aged 35-49 years with multiple sclerosis. CDR3s include the opening cysteine and the closing phenylalanine or tryptophan.

13 TRBJ2-7 TRBV27 CASTSRGVYEQYF
19 TRBJ2-3 TRBV9 CASSPRGGLAGGYADTQYF
15 TRBJ2-7 TRBV20-1 CSATDRASGRSEQYF
14 TRBJ1-1 TRBV12-3/TRBV12-4 CASSSRGSVTEAFF
15 TRBJ2-5 TRBV5-1 CASSLDGGPTETQYF
16 TRBJ2-3 TRBV28 CASSPRLAGGGGTQYF
14 TRBJ1-2 TRBV7-9 CASSPGITLYGYTF
14 TRBJ1-2 TRBV5-1 CASSWGGPNQGYTF
14 TRBJ2-2 TRBV24-1 CATSDLGAVRELFF
13 TRBJ1-5 TRBV20-1 CSARTGWDQPQHF
16 TRBJ1-4 TRBV4-2 CASSQVVGTADEKLFF
13 TRBJ2-5 TRBV7-8 CASSPSTGETQYF